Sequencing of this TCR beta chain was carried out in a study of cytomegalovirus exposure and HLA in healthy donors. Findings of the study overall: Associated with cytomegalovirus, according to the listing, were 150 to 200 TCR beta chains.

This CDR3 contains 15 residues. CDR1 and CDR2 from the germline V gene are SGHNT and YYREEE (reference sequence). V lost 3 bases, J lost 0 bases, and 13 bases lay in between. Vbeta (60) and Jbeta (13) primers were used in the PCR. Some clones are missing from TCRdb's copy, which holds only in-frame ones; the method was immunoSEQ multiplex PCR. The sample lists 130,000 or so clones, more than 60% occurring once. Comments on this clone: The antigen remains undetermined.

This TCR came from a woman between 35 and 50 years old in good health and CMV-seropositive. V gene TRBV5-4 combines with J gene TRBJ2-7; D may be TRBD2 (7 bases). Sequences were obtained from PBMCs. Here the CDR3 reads CASSWGGSSSYEQYF. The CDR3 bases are TGTGCCAGCAGCTGGGGGGGCTCTAGCTCCTACGAGCAGTACTTC.